Listed below are T cell receptor beta chains from one sample, sequenced in a study of blood T cell repertoires in COVID-19. The data were produced by immunoSEQ multiplex PCR, yet TCRdb's version contains in-frame clones alone and is incomplete. The data show about 280,000 clones, with 85% seen just once and 10% to 15% held by the top ten. The sample comprised peripheral blood. The receptor set was obtained from a human donor in a cohort sampled during active COVID-19. CDR3s include the opening cysteine and the closing phenylalanine or tryptophan. D genes are given only for firm matches. Clone size is shown for a subset of rows, as once, few, many or a class of expanded clone.

.	TRBD1	14	TRBJ1-5	TRBV6-5	CASSYDRGNQPQHF	TGTGCCAGCAGTTACGACAGGGGTAATCAGCCCCAGCATTTT
.	.	16	TRBJ2-1	TRBV5-4	CASSLPGTQIRNEQFF	TGTGCCAGCAGCTTGCCAGGGACTCAGATTAGAAATGAGCAGTTCTTC
.	.	15	TRBJ2-5	TRBV5-4	CASSLVGTHQETQYF	TGTGCCAGCAGCTTGGTCGGGACACACCAAGAGACCCAGTACTTC
.	.	16	TRBJ2-3	TRBV3-1/TRBV3-2	CASSQNSGSGADTQYF	TGTGCCAGCAGCCAAAACTCGGGATCTGGGGCAGATACGCAGTATTTT
medium-sized	.	14	TRBJ2-1	TRBV19	CASSPSRDFYEQFF	TGTGCCAGTAGTCCCTCCCGGGACTTTTATGAGCAGTTCTTC
.	.	15	TRBJ1-6	TRBV6-5	CASIFAPNPPETLHF	TGTGCCAGCATTTTCGCCCCGAATCCCCCTGAGACCCTCCACTTT
.	.	13	TRBJ1-1	TRBV14	CASSQYWNTEAFF	TGTGCCAGCAGCCAGTACTGGAACACTGAAGCTTTCTTT
.	.	12	TRBJ1-3	TRBV12-3/TRBV12-4	CASSSVGDTIYF	TGTGCCAGCAGCTCCGTCGGAGACACCATATATTTT
few	TRBD2	16	TRBJ2-2	TRBV19	CASRGSAGVPTGELFF	TGTGCCAGTAGGGGGTCGGCGGGAGTCCCAACCGGGGAGCTGTTTTTT
.	.	13	TRBJ1-2	TRBV7-9	CASSLDGLRGYTF	TGTGCCAGCAGCTTAGACGGGTTGAGGGGCTACACCTTC
.	TRBD1	15	TRBJ2-5	TRBV28	CASSLMRQGLKTQYF	TGTGCCAGCAGTTTGATGAGACAGGGGTTAAAGACCCAGTACTTC
.	.	15	TRBJ1-4	TRBV29-1	CSVEDLEGGSEKLFF	TGCAGCGTTGAAGATCTTGAGGGAGGGAGTGAAAAACTGTTTTTT
.	TRBD1	17	TRBJ1-1	TRBV7-9	CASRKKGTGRRNTEAFF	TGTGCCAGCAGAAAAAAAGGGACAGGGCGGAGGAACACTGAAGCTTTCTTT
once	.	15	TRBJ2-3	TRBV18	CASSPQLLSSDTQYF	TGTGCCAGCTCACCACAGCTGTTGTCGTCAGATACGCAGTATTTT
.	TRBD1	14	TRBJ1-1	TRBV5-1	CASTTWTGSTEAFF	TGCGCCAGCACTACCTGGACAGGTTCCACTGAAGCTTTCTTT
few	TRBD1	16	TRBJ2-2	TRBV19	CASSRTGGSETGELFF	TGTGCCAGTAGTAGGACAGGGGGTTCAGAAACCGGGGAGCTGTTTTTT
.	TRBD1	14	TRBJ2-3	TRBV29-1	CSAGTGALTDTQYF	TGCAGCGCCGGGACAGGCGCTCTCACAGATACGCAGTATTTT
.	TRBD1	16	TRBJ1-1	TRBV25-1	CASSASFGQGDTEAFF	TGTGCCAGCAGTGCCTCATTCGGACAGGGGGATACTGAAGCTTTCTTT
.	.	15	TRBJ2-3	TRBV6-5	CASRSDSSRTDTQYF	TGTGCCAGCAGATCCGACAGTTCTAGGACAGATACGCAGTATTTT
.	TRBD1	14	TRBJ1-2	TRBV6-5	CASSRDRNNYGYTF	TGTGCCAGCAGTAGGGACAGAAATAACTATGGCTACACCTTC
.	TRBD2	15	TRBJ2-7	TRBV9	CASSVHSGTSYEQYF	TGTGCCAGCAGCGTACATAGCGGGACATCCTACGAGCAGTACTTC
.	.	12	TRBJ2-2	TRBV3-1/TRBV3-2	CVSLGAGGELFF	TGTGTCAGTCTTGGGGCCGGCGGGGAGCTGTTTTTT
.	TRBD1	15	TRBJ2-5	TRBV5-1	CASSSDRGHQETQYF	TGCGCCAGCAGCTCTGACAGGGGCCATCAAGAGACCCAGTACTTC
.	.	13	TRBJ2-7	TRBV9	CASSVSYSYEQYF	TGTGCCAGCAGCGTTTCCTACTCCTACGAGCAGTACTTC
once	.	16	TRBJ1-6	TRBV6-2/TRBV6-3	CASSFIPGHKSSPLHF	TGTGCCAGCAGTTTTATACCGGGACATAAGTCGTCACCCCTCCACTTT
.	.	16	TRBJ2-4	TRBV7-9	CASSPRRGPDKNIQYF	TGTGCCAGCAGTCCCCGGAGGGGGCCAGACAAAAACATTCAGTACTTC
.	.	13	TRBJ1-5	TRBV30	CAWSVGRGQPQHF	TGTGCCTGGAGTGTGGGCAGGGGCCAGCCCCAGCATTTT
.	.	16	TRBJ2-6	TRBV19	CASRQGAISGANVLTF	TGTGCCAGTAGACAGGGCGCGATCTCTGGGGCCAACGTCCTGACTTTC
few	TRBD1	14	TRBJ1-2	TRBV5-6	CASSGDRGNYGYTF	TGTGCCAGCAGCGGGGACAGGGGTAACTATGGCTACACCTTC
many	TRBD1	18	TRBJ1-4	TRBV7-2	CASSSMVVRITGDEKLFF	TGTGCCAGCAGCTCGATGGTCGTTCGCATAACAGGGGATGAAAAACTGTTTTTT
.	TRBD1	14	TRBJ1-1	TRBV19	CASRGQGIVAEAFF	TGTGCCAGTAGGGGACAGGGGATTGTCGCTGAAGCTTTCTTT
.	TRBD2	17	TRBJ2-1	TRBV5-1	CASSPRTSGSSYNEQFF	TGCGCCAGCAGCCCGCGGACTAGCGGTAGCTCCTACAATGAGCAGTTCTTC
.	.	13	TRBJ1-5	TRBV12-3/TRBV12-4	CASSRGGNQPQHF	TGTGCCAGCAGCAGGGGAGGCAATCAGCCCCAGCATTTT
.	TRBD2	12	TRBJ2-1	TRBV2	CASVLAGLSQFF	TGTGCCAGCGTCTTGGCGGGACTAAGTCAGTTCTTC
.	.	17	TRBJ2-2	TRBV21-1	CASSPLGTSWNTGELFF	TGTGCCAGCAGCCCTCTGGGGACTAGCTGGAACACCGGGGAGCTGTTTTTT
.	.	15	TRBJ1-2	TRBV7-2	CASSGQLTGGEGYTF	TGTGCCAGCAGCGGCCAGCTGACGGGTGGTGAGGGCTACACCTTC
.	TRBD2	15	TRBJ2-3	TRBV2	CASSGLAGRTDTQYF	TGTGCCAGCAGTGGACTAGCGGGGCGCACAGATACGCAGTATTTT
.	.	13	TRBJ2-2	TRBV10-3	CAISVGGAGELFF	TGTGCCATCAGTGTAGGTGGAGCCGGGGAGCTGTTTTTT
.	TRBD1	14	TRBJ2-7	TRBV5-5	CASSSGQGVNEQYF	TGTGCCAGCAGCTCGGGACAGGGCGTCAACGAGCAGTACTTC
.	.	16	TRBJ2-1	TRBV19	CASRTSARGGGDEQFF	TGTGCCAGCAGAACTAGCGCAAGGGGCGGGGGCGATGAGCAGTTCTTC
few	.	15	TRBJ2-2	TRBV24-1	CATSDLGQTTGELFF	TGTGCCACCAGTGATTTGGGGCAGACCACCGGGGAGCTGTTTTTT
.	TRBD2	17	TRBJ2-1	TRBV6-1	CASSEVRGGDFLNEQFF	TGTGCCAGCAGTGAAGTCCGGGGGGGGGATTTTCTCAATGAGCAGTTCTTC
.	.	14	TRBJ2-2	TRBV7-2	CASSLTDSSGELFF	TGTGCCAGCAGCTTAACTGACAGTTCCGGGGAGCTGTTTTTT
.	.	13	TRBJ2-2	TRBV12-3/TRBV12-4	CASSVQVPGELFF	TGTGCCAGCAGTGTTCAGGTTCCCGGGGAGCTGTTTTTT
.	.	12	TRBJ2-1	TRBV15	CATSRERGEQFF	TGTGCCACCAGCAGAGAGCGGGGTGAGCAGTTCTTC
.	.	16	TRBJ1-1	TRBV5-6	CASSSETGTLNTEAFF	TGTGCCAGCAGCTCAGAGACCGGGACACTGAACACTGAAGCTTTCTTT